This TCR beta chain was retrieved from a study of T cell changes during pregnancy in multiple sclerosis. Using immunoSEQ multiplex PCR, the repertoire was profiled, and TCRdb retains in-frame clones only, with some absent. The sample has some 40,000 clones; nearly 90% are singletons. V was clipped by 5 bases and J by 2 bases; unmatched bases: 7. CDR3 size: 17 residues. Looked up from germline, CDR1 is SGHTA and CDR2 is FQGNSA. The specimen was CD4+ T cells from peripheral blood mononuclear cells, collected in the first trimester of pregnancy. V gene TRBV7-2 combines with J gene TRBJ2-3, with 13 bases that match TRBD2. This receptor was taken from a female donor with multiple sclerosis, enrolled in a pregnancy study. CDR3 loop: CASSLTSGGVYTDTQYF. The CDR3 DNA reads as TGTGCCAGCAGCCTAACTAGCGGGGGGGTTTACACAGATACGCAGTATTTT.